This T cell receptor beta chain was profiled in a study of T cell repertoires in cytomegalovirus infection (dated by TCRdb to the late 2010s). Notes on the research overall: Alongside well-studied HLA-B-restricted epitopes, the peptide stimulations were aimed at recently identified HLA-C-restricted CMV epitopes, whose presentation resists viral immunomodulation. The HLA type of each donor mattered for the analysis, because public TCR beta signatures pointed to carriage of CMV infection along with the matching HLA type. Here is what the overall study found, with its caveats: Cumulative frequency of public TCR beta family members discriminated carriers of CMV infection plus the relevant HLA type in this cohort and an independent roughly 340-donor cohort. The ex vivo response was dominated by HLA-C-restricted CMV-specific TCR beta clonotypes, and the single most frequent clonotype in two of eight donors was supplied by these HLA-C-restricted clonotypes.

Instrument used: Illumina HiSeq 1500. TCRdb redid the processing of the public reads, applying fastp at Q25 and MiXCR, and retained in-frame beta chains. Rows are combined by CDR3 protein, so each entry shows the most common genes and DNA. The sample includes roughly 920,000 distinct CDR3 sequences, with approximately 31% observed a single time. Clones ranked in the top ten supply roughly an eighth of the sample. The meaning of the sample's treatment or condition label: in vitro stimulation with specific CMV peptide epitopes to enrich CMV-specific T cells. This clonotype was recorded a few times. Its cognate antigen has yet to be identified. Qualities for individual bases were not recorded, and no much larger clone is one base off. The V end loses 0 bases and the J end loses 4 bases, and a stretch of 13 bases separates them. The CDR3 sequence holds 17 residues, the cysteine and phenylalanine included. Only the CDR3 DNA stays, 51 bases, in frame from base 1. From a lookup of the germline V gene, CDR1 and CDR2 are MGHRA and YSYEKL.

The source material was cultured CD8+ T cells from PBMCs, sampled from culture after CMV antigen stimulation. The clonotype comes from a human donor in good health (CMV status not recorded). Some clones in this sample may be carry-over from other donors' samples. This chain is built from TRBV4-1 and TRBJ1-6; TRBD1 could be the D gene, as 6 bases match. The DNA sequence is TGCGCCAGCAGCCAAGATCCTGGAGGGGGGTATAATTCACCCCTCCACTTT. The encoded protein is CASSQDPGGGYNSPLHF.